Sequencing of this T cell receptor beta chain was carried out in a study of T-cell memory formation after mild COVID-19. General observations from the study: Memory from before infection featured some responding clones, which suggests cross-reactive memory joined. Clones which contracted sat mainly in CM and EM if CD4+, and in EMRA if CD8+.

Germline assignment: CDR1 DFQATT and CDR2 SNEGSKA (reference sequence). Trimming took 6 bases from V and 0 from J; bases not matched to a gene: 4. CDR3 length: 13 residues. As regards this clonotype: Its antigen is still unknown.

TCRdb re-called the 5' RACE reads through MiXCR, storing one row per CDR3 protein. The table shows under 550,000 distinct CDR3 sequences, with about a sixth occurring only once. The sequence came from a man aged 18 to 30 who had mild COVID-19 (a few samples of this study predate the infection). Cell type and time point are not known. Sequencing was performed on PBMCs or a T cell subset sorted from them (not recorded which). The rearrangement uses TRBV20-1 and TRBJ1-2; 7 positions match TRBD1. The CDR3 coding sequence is TGCAGTGCCAGGGGGGCGGCTAACTATGGCTACACCTTC. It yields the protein CSARGAANYGYTF.